Each of the 15 T cell receptor beta chains below was sequenced from the same sample in a study of human T cells and chemical hapten exposure. TCRdb recomputed calls from the RACE reads with MiXCR, one row per CDR3 protein. The data contain approximately 96,000 distinct CDR3 sequences, approximately 9.3% of them singletons. Time point reported: patch test 2, 6 weeks after DPC sensitization. Stated treatment: therapeutic diphenylcyclopropenone sensitization with weekly scalp DPC. The material sequenced was whole blood, taken in connection with sensitization to the hapten diphenylcyclopropenone (DPC). The receptors here all came from a woman aged 40 to 55 with alopecia areata. Some clones in this sample may be carry-over from other donors' samples.

In its sample, this clonotype was seen many times. This rearrangement joins TRBV7-6 to TRBJ2-5; D unclear. The CDR3 is 13 residues long. Germline-derived CDR1 and CDR2 are SGHVS and FNYEAQ. The ends were cut back, 3 bases at V and 5 bases at J, with 10 bases in the middle. This chain's CDR3 is CASSFSAWETQYF. The CDR3 DNA reads TGTGCCAGCAGCTTCTCGGCCTGGGAGACCCAGTACTTC.

At least ten counts were recorded for this clonotype. The V call is TRBV4-1, the J call TRBJ2-1; the D gene is possibly TRBD1 (6 bases). The CDR3 consists of 15 residues. The germline V and J ends were trimmed by 2 bases and 0 bases, with 8 bases remaining between them. Germline V gene data show CDR1 as MGHRA and CDR2 as YSYEKL. The CDR3 here is CASSQQGSSYNEQFF. As DNA, the CDR3 is TGCGCCAGCAGCCAACAGGGGAGCTCCTACAATGAGCAGTTCTTC.

This clonotype was seen more than once but under ten times. The chain links TRBV20-1 to TRBJ2-7; D is ambiguous. The CDR3 covers 10 residues. The germline V and J ends were trimmed by 6 bases and 5 bases, with 8 bases remaining between them. CDR1 is DFQATT and CDR2 is SNEGSKA in the germline V gene (reference sequence). CDR3 sequence reads: CSALIDEQYF. The CDR3 nucleotides read TGCAGTGCACTAATCGACGAGCAGTACTTC.

This clonotype was seen repeatedly, ten times or more. The rearrangement uses TRBV19 and TRBJ2-3; D remains unclear. Germline V gives CDR1 LNHDA, CDR2 SQIVND (reference sequence). The V gene lost 2 bases and the J gene lost 1 base, with 4 bases spanning the gap. CDR3 length equals 13 residues. Here the CDR3 reads CASSITGTDTQYF. CDR3 bases: TGTGCCAGTAGTATAACGGGCACAGATACGCAGTATTTT.

This clonotype was picked up many times. The chain uses TRBV10-2 and TRBJ2-6, with D tentatively TRBD1 or TRBD2 (5 bases each). CDR3 length equals 15 residues. Germline assignment: CDR1 WSHSY and CDR2 SAAADI. V was trimmed by 7 bases and J by 0 bases, leaving 10 bases between them. This CDR3 is CASNGGNSGANVLTF. The CDR3 DNA is TGCGCCAGCAATGGGGGAAACTCTGGGGCCAACGTCCTGACTTTC.

This clonotype occurred many times. The chain employs TRBV19 and TRBJ2-7; perhaps TRBD1 as D (5 bases). Looked up from germline, CDR1 is LNHDA and CDR2 is SQIVND (reference sequence). The V end was cut by 4 bases, the J end by 2 bases, with 6 bases between. The CDR3 sequence is 12 residues long. The CDR3 region has the DNA TGTGCCAGTAGTAGGGGCCCCTACGAGCAGTACTTC. It codes for CASSRGPYEQYF.

The chain is built from TRBV18 and TRBJ2-3; maybe TRBD1 (5 bases). Germline assignment: CDR1 KGHSH and CDR2 LQKENI. Between the trimmed V and J ends, which lost 2 bases and 2 bases, there was a span of 8 bases. The CDR3 is 14 amino acids. The CDR3 protein is CASSPGAPTDTQYF. The CDR3 DNA reads TGTGCCAGCTCACCAGGGGCCCCCACAGATACGCAGTATTTT.

The sample holds a few counts of this clonotype. The J gene is TRBJ2-7, the V gene TRBV29-1; no reliable D call. CDR3 length equals 11 residues. Germline CDR1 reads SQVTM; CDR2 reads ANQGSEA. Trimming removed 4 bases at V and 1 base at J, with 5 bases between. The CDR3 nucleotides are TGCAGCGTTGGGGGATCCTACGAGCAGTACTTC. Translating it yields CSVGGSYEQYF.

This chain connects TRBV19 to TRBJ2-1; 16 bases line up with TRBD2. V shed 3 bases and J 10 bases; nucleotides not matched to a gene: 3. The CDR3 contains 15 residues. Per germline, CDR1 LNHDA and CDR2 SQIVND (reference sequence). Here the CDR3 DNA reads TGTGCCAGTAGTATGGGACTAGCGGGAGGGCCGGAGCAGTTCTTC. It is translated as CASSMGLAGGPEQFF.

Only a few counts were recorded for this clonotype. The CDR3 here is CSVRQGQDQPQHF. The CDR3 DNA reads as TGCAGCGTACGACAGGGTCAGGATCAGCCCCAGCATTTT. The chain uses TRBV29-1 and TRBJ1-5; TRBD1 agrees at 7 bases. This CDR3 is 13 amino acids long. The V gene end was trimmed by 6 bases and the J gene end by 5 bases; junction bases not matched to a gene: 7. Germline V gives CDR1 SQVTM, CDR2 ANQGSEA.

A note on this clonotype: It may be a read error: a sequence one base away is much more abundant. V gene TRBV28 combines with J gene TRBJ2-5; 9 bases line up with TRBD1. The V segment lost 6 bases and the J segment 3 bases; nucleotides outside the gene matches: 8. The CDR3 consists of 15 residues. CDR1 is MDHEN and CDR2 is SYDVKM in the germline V gene. The CDR3 reads CASRVSGTGKETQYF. CDR3 DNA sequence: TGTGCCAGCAGAGTCTCCGGGACAGGGAAAGAGACCCAGTACTTC.

Ten or more counts support this clonotype. The genes are TRBV7-2 and TRBJ2-1; D call uncertain. CDR3 length equals 14 residues. Germline CDR1 and CDR2: SGHTA and FQGNSA. The V end was cut by 8 bases, the J end by 5 bases, with 16 bases between. The CDR3 region has the DNA TGTGCCAGCTTGCCCGGGTCTGGAAACAATGAGCAGTTCTTC. Its translation: CASLPGSGNNEQFF. The full variable domain, rest sourced from reference TRBV7-2 and TRBJ2-1, is GAGVSQSPSNKVTEKGKDVELRCDPISGHTALYWYRQSLGQGLEFLIYFQGNSAPDKSGLPSDRFSAERTGGSVSTLTIQRTQQEDSAVYLCASLPGSGNNEQFFGPGTRLTVL.

This clonotype was picked up a small number of times. The chain joins TRBV29-1 to TRBJ2-5; 9 nucleotides line up with TRBD2. Trimming cost V 1 base and J 4 bases; bases outside gene matches: 7. CDR3 size: 15 residues. Germline CDR1 and CDR2: SQVTM and ANQGSEA. The CDR3 region is CSVEVLLAGTETQYF. CDR3 DNA sequence: TGCAGCGTTGAAGTTCTGCTAGCGGGAACAGAGACCCAGTACTTC.

The chain recombines TRBV5-1 with TRBJ2-1, with 9 bases fitting TRBD1. CDR1 and CDR2 from the germline V gene are SGHRS and YFSETQ. CDR3 length: 14 residues. The V gene end was trimmed by 0 bases and the J gene end by 14 bases; junction bases not matched to a gene: 9. CDR3 sequence: CASSLVVQGAAEFF. The CDR3 bases are TGCGCCAGCAGCTTGGTAGTACAGGGGGCGGCCGAGTTCTTC. The full variable domain, with the rest looked up from reference TRBV5-1 and TRBJ2-1, is KAGVTQTPRYLIKTRGQQVTLSCSPISGHRSVSWYQQTPGQGLQFLFEYFSETQRNKGNFPGRFSGRQFSNSRSEMNVSTLELGDSALYLCASSLVVQGAAEFFGPGTRLTVL.

This clonotype was counted at least ten times. This chain links TRBV5-5 with TRBJ2-1; maybe TRBD1 (5 bases). V was trimmed by 4 bases and J by 5 bases, leaving 19 bases between them. CDR1 is SGHKS and CDR2 is YYEKEE in the germline V gene (reference sequence). CDR3 length: 16 residues. The CDR3 is CASSPLAQVLDNEQFF. The CDR3 nucleotides are TGTGCCAGCAGCCCCCTGGCACAGGTATTAGACAATGAGCAGTTCTTC.